Below, 5 T cell receptor beta chains from the same sample are listed, as sequenced in a study of blood T cells in healthy people across ages. Primers used in a second PCR of about 6 to 11 cycles were a sample-barcoded 5' primer and a J-beta primer mix. TCRdb recomputed calls from the 5' RACE reads with MiXCR, one row per CDR3 protein. The table includes around 1,000,000 distinct CDR3 sequences, roughly 24% detected once. These records were also assigned to another study, of T cells of mothers and their children.

Sequenced sample: blood. The receptors derive from a girl aged 2-10 years in good health.

Only a few counts were recorded for this clonotype. The J gene is TRBJ2-1, the V gene TRBV10-3; D is ambiguous. Trimming took 3 bases from V and 6 from J, leaving 6 bases between them. CDR3 length: 12 amino acids. Per germline, CDR1 ENHRY and CDR2 SYGVKD. The CDR3 spells CAISEGFNEQFF. CDR3 coding DNA: TGTGCCATCAGTGAAGGTTTCAATGAGCAGTTCTTC.

Concerning this clonotype itself: At one end, the junction sequence differs from germline, possibly due to a read error. The rearrangement joins TRBV24-1 to TRBJ2-6; no clear D gene. The CDR3 has 13 amino acids. The germline V gene has CDR1 KGHDR and CDR2 SFDVKD. The chain's CDR3 is CATSGAGDNVLTF. CDR3 sequence (DNA): TGTGCCACCAGTGGCGCTGGGGACAACGTCCTGACTTTC.

The chain employs TRBV10-3 and TRBJ2-7; no firm D call. Germline V lookup: CDR1 ENHRY, CDR2 SYGVKD. CDR3 size: 11 residues. V dropped 3 bases and J dropped 7 bases, with 7 bases sitting between them. DNA of the CDR3: TGTGCCATCAGTGAACCTAGTGAGCAGTACTTC. Residues: CAISEPSEQYF.

V is TRBV7-8 and J is TRBJ2-3; 9 bases fit TRBD2. CDR1 SGHVS and CDR2 FQNEAQ come from the germline V gene. This CDR3 contains 15 residues. J was trimmed by 2 bases and V by 7 bases; bases with no gene match: 7. As DNA, the CDR3 is TGTGCCAGCAACTGGGCTAGCGGGGTCACAGATACGCAGTATTTT. Its protein product is CASNWASGVTDTQYF.

In this sample, this clonotype turned up a few times. J is TRBJ1-4 and V is TRBV5-5; D may be TRBD1 (5 bases). The CDR3 is made up of 14 amino acids. The V end lost 2 bases, the J end lost 8 bases, and 13 bases lay between the germline ends. The V gene's germline CDR1 is SGHKS and CDR2 YYEKEE (reference sequence). The CDR3 sequence: CASSFTGDEEKLFF. CDR3 DNA: TGTGCCAGCAGCTTCACGGGGGATGAAGAAAAACTGTTTTTT.